What follows is one T cell receptor beta chain and its context. This specimen comes from a study of cytomegalovirus exposure and HLA in healthy donors. At collection, donors were nominally healthy, but unrecorded immune exposures were probable. CDR3 size: 11 residues. Germline V gene data show CDR1 as SGHDT and CDR2 as YYEEEE. The V and J ends lost 3 bases and 15 bases, in that order; junction bases with no gene match: 6. The PCR was carried out with 60 Vbeta primers and 13 Jbeta primers. Measured with immunoSEQ multiplex PCR; TCRdb has only the in-frame clones, and not every one. The table has about 150,000 clones, about four fifths seen once.

This chain joins TRBV5-6 and TRBJ2-1; 7 bases fit TRBD2. The TCR sequence derives from a human donor in good health. What was sequenced was PBMCs. CDR3 residues: CASSSGLDMFF. The CDR3 coding sequence is TGTGCCAGCAGCTCAGGACTAGATATGTTCTTC.